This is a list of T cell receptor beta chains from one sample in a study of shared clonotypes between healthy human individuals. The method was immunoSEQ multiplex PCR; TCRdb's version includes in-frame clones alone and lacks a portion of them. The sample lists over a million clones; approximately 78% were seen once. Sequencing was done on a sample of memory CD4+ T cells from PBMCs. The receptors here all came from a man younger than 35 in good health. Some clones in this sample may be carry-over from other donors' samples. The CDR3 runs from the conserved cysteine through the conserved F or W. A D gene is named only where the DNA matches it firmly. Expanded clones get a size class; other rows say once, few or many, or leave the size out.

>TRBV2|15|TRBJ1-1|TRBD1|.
CASSERQGAYTEAFF
TGTGCCAGCAGTGAAAGACAGGGGGCGTACACTGAAGCTTTCTTT
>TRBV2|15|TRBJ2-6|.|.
CASRYESSGANVLTF
TGTGCCAGTAGGTATGAGAGCTCTGGGGCCAACGTCCTGACTTTC
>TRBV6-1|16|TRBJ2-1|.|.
CASSDPSANTNNEQFF
TGTGCCAGCAGTGATCCGTCAGCGAATACAAACAATGAGCAGTTCTTC
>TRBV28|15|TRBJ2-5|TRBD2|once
CASGRLAGGGETQYF
TGTGCCAGCGGAAGGCTAGCGGGAGGGGGAGAGACCCAGTACTTC
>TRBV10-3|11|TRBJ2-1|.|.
CASRDWDEQFF
TGTGCCAGCAGAGATTGGGATGAGCAGTTCTTC
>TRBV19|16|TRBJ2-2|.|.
CASSPSSGANTGELFF
TGTGCCAGTAGTCCCTCCAGCGGAGCGAACACCGGGGAGCTGTTTTTT
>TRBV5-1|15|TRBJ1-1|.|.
CASSSGHLTNTEAFF
TGCGCCAGCAGCTCCGGACACCTTACTAACACTGAAGCTTTCTTT
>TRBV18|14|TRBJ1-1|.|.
CASSPSGSGAEAFF
TGTGCCAGCTCACCCTCGGGTTCAGGCGCTGAAGCTTTCTTT
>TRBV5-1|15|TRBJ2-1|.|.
CASSNHLLGHNEQFF
TGCGCCAGCAGCAACCACCTCTTAGGACACAATGAGCAGTTCTTC
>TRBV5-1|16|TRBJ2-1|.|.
CASSLEPSRWYNEQFF
TGCGCCAGCAGCTTGGAACCATCAAGATGGTACAATGAGCAGTTCTTC
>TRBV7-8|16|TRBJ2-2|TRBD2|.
CASSPNSGRVGGELFF
TGTGCCAGCAGCCCGAATAGCGGGAGAGTGGGCGGGGAGCTGTTTTTT
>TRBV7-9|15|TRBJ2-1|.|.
CASSLAGPGTPQEFF
TGTGCCAGCAGCTTAGCAGGACCAGGGACCCCTCAGGAGTTCTTC
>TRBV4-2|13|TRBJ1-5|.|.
CASSPNFGQPQHF
TGTGCCAGCAGCCCTAACTTTGGGCAGCCCCAGCATTTT
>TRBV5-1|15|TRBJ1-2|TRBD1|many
CASSANRGRGYGYTF
TGCGCCAGCAGCGCGAACAGGGGACGAGGCTATGGCTACACCTTC
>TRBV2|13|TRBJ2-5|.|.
CASSWVEGETQYF
TGTGCCAGCAGTTGGGTTGAGGGAGAGACCCAGTACTTC
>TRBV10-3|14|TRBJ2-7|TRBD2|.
CAISPGLAGDEQYF
TGTGCCATCAGCCCGGGACTAGCGGGAGACGAGCAGTACTTC
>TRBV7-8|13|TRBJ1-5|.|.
CASSLARNQPQHF
TGTGCCAGCAGCTTAGCGAGGAACCAGCCCCAGCATTTT
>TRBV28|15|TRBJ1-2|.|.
CASRSSGGAHYGYTF
TGTGCCAGCAGATCCTCGGGGGGCGCGCACTATGGCTACACCTTC
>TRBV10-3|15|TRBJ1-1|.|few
CATARRGVGDTEAFF
TGTGCCACGGCCCGAAGGGGGGTAGGGGACACTGAAGCTTTCTTT
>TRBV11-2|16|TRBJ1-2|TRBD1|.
CASSLPSQGARYGYTF
TGTGCCAGCAGCTTGCCCAGCCAGGGGGCACGGTATGGCTACACCTTC
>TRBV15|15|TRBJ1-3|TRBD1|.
CATSREQGEGNTIYF
TGTGCCACCAGCAGAGAACAGGGGGAAGGAAACACCATATATTTT
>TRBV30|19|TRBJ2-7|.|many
CAWRKEQGGEVWWAYEQYF
TGTGCCTGGAGGAAAGAGCAGGGGGGTGAGGTCTGGTGGGCCTACGAGCAGTACTTC
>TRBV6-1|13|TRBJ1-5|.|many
CASSVSVNQPQHF
TGTGCCAGCAGTGTAAGCGTTAATCAGCCCCAGCATTTT
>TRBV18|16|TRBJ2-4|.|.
CASSPPSSLAKNIQYF
TGTGCCAGCTCACCACCGTCGAGCTTAGCCAAAAACATTCAGTACTTC
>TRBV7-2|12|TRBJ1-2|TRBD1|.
CASSQTGHGYTF
TGTGCCAGCAGCCAGACAGGGCATGGCTACACCTTC
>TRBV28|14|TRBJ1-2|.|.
CASSLQGKLYGYTF
TGTGCCAGCAGTTTGCAGGGGAAACTCTATGGCTACACCTTC
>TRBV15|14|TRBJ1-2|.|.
CATSRDLQGNGYTF
TGTGCCACCAGCAGAGATCTTCAGGGAAATGGCTACACCTTC
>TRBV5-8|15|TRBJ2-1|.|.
CASSLFFNSYNEQFF
TGTGCCAGCAGCTTGTTCTTTAACTCCTACAATGAGCAGTTCTTC
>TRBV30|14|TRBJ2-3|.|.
CAWSAGFDTDTQYF
TGTGCCTGGAGTGCAGGGTTTGATACAGATACGCAGTATTTT
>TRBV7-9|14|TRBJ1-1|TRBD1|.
CASSRDRGLTEAFF
TGTGCCAGCAGCAGGGACAGGGGGCTCACTGAAGCTTTCTTT
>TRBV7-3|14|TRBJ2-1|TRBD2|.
CASGLGTSGDEQFF
TGTGCCAGCGGGCTAGGGACTAGCGGTGATGAGCAGTTCTTC
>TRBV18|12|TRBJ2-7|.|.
CASSPYAPEQYF
TGTGCCAGCTCACCATATGCACCCGAGCAGTACTTC
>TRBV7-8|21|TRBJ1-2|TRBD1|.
CASSDPGQSFVNEGGPDGYTF
TGTGCCAGCAGCGACCCGGGACAGTCGTTCGTGAACGAGGGGGGCCCCGATGGCTACACCTTC
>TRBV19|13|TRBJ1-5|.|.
CASSMGQVKPQHF
TGTGCCAGTAGTATGGGGCAGGTTAAGCCCCAGCATTTT
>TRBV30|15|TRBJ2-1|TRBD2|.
CAWEVGIIGGEEQFF
TGTGCCTGGGAGGTTGGGATTATTGGGGGGGAAGAGCAGTTCTTC
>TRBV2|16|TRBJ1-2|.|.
CASSDRPTPYNYGYTF
TGTGCCAGCAGTGACCGTCCAACTCCTTATAACTATGGCTACACCTTC
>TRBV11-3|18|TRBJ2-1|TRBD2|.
CASSLTSGGPGSYNEQFF
TGTGCCAGCAGCTTAACTTCGGGGGGTCCAGGGTCCTACAATGAGCAGTTCTTC
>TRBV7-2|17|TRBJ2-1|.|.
CASSLGERSSSYNEQFF
TGTGCCAGCAGCTTAGGGGAGCGGAGCAGCTCCTACAATGAGCAGTTCTTC
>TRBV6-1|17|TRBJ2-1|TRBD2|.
CASSGSPGLAVYNEQFF
TGTGCCAGCAGTGGATCTCCGGGACTAGCGGTATACAATGAGCAGTTCTTC
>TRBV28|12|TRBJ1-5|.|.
CASGVGNQPQHF
TGTGCCAGCGGGGTGGGGAATCAGCCCCAGCATTTT
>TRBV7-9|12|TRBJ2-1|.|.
CASSLGEGEQFF
TGTGCCAGCAGCTTAGGAGAGGGGGAGCAGTTCTTC
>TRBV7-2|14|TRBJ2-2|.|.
CASSEKSNTGELFF
TGTGCCAGCAGCGAAAAATCGAACACCGGGGAGCTGTTTTTT
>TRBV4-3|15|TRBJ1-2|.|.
CASSQDSQGNRGYTF
TGCGCCAGCAGCCAAGACTCTCAGGGGAATCGTGGCTACACCTTC